The 28 T cell receptor beta chains given below trace back to one sample, sequenced in a study of chemoradiotherapy in HPV16-positive cancers. Method: immunoSEQ multiplex PCR; TCRdb's copy keeps in-frame clones and lacks some. This table holds about 35,000 clones, about 88% found once. This material consisted of blood, taken from a patient who underwent chemoradiotherapy. The receptors were sampled from a human donor with HPV-associated anogenital cancer.

J is TRBJ1-5 and V is TRBV27; D perhaps matches TRBD1 (5 bases). With 5 bases removed from V and 7 bases from J, the gap between germline ends came to 15 bases. This CDR3 is built from 14 residues. The V gene's germline CDR1 is MNHEY and CDR2 SMNVEV (reference sequence). CDR3 amino acids: CASSEGVWGQPQHF. DNA for the CDR3: TGTGCCAGCAGTGAAGGGGTGTGGGGACAGCCCCAGCATTTT.

The CDR3 reads CASSLGGQGVRTIYF. DNA for the CDR3: TGTGCCAGCAGTTTGGGGGGACAGGGAGTGAGGACCATATATTTT. V usage is TRBV28 and J usage is TRBJ1-3; 9 nucleotides agree with TRBD1. The CDR3 length is 15 residues. The junction had 10 bases not matched to a gene; V was cut back by 3 bases and J by 10 bases. In germline, CDR1 is MDHEN, CDR2 SYDVKM.

The V and J genes are TRBV7-8 and TRBJ1-5; D call uncertain. Germline CDR1 reads SGHVS; CDR2 reads FQNEAQ. Trimming left V 2 bases short and J 7 bases short, with 9 bases between. CDR3 length equals 13 residues. CDR3 in amino acids: CASSLNHGQPQHF. Written as DNA, the CDR3 is TGTGCCAGCAGCTTAAATCACGGGCAGCCCCAGCATTTT.

The gene calls are TRBV5-1 and TRBJ1-4, with D possibly TRBD1 on 6 matching bases. Trimming took off 0 bases at V and 3 bases at J, with 12 bases between the two ends. This CDR3 has 16 amino acids. From germline, CDR1 is SGHRS and CDR2 YFSETQ. CDR3 amino acids: CASSLASGAPNEKLFF. The CDR3 nucleotides are TGCGCCAGCAGCTTGGCCTCGGGGGCTCCTAATGAAAAACTGTTTTTT.

CDR3 protein: CATGQGGTEAFF. CDR3 nucleotide sequence: TGTGCCACAGGACAGGGAGGCACTGAAGCTTTCTTT. The chain recombines TRBV25-1 with TRBJ1-1; 8 bases are shared with TRBD1. Germline V gene data show CDR1 as MGHDK and CDR2 as SYGVNS. The CDR3 spans 12 residues. After removal of 10 bases from V and 4 bases from J, the junction contained 5 bases not matched to a gene.

The J gene is TRBJ1-1, the V gene TRBV5-5, with a tentative D call TRBD1 (6 bases). The V gene lost 4 bases and the J gene lost 0 bases, with 10 bases spanning the gap. CDR3 length: 14 amino acids. Germline CDR1 is SGHKS and CDR2 is YYEKEE (reference sequence). The CDR3 loop is CASSRQAMNTEAFF. CDR3 DNA sequence: TGTGCCAGCAGCCGACAGGCCATGAACACTGAAGCTTTCTTT.

J is TRBJ1-2 and V is TRBV27, with unresolved D. This CDR3 is built from 15 residues. From germline, CDR1 is MNHEY and CDR2 SMNVEV (reference sequence). V lost 6 bases, J lost 0 bases, and 14 bases lay in between. The DNA of the CDR3 is TGTGCCAGCAGCCTGGACTTTTTATCTAACTATGGCTACACCTTC. Protein sequence: CASSLDFLSNYGYTF.

This sequence joins TRBV6-1 and TRBJ1-3; unclear D gene. The CDR3 consists of 14 residues. From germline, CDR1 is MNHNS and CDR2 SASEGT. V lost 6 bases, J lost 4 bases, and 13 bases lay in between. CDR3 in DNA: TGTGCCAGCAGACGGAGACAAGACGGAAACACCATATATTTT. This codes for CASRRRQDGNTIYF.

This clone was seen only a few times. The chain is built from TRBV11-2 and TRBJ1-4, with unresolved D. Trimming cost V 8 bases and J 5 bases, with 18 bases left between them. The CDR3 extends over 15 amino acids. CDR1 SGHAT and CDR2 FQNNGV come from the germline V gene. The CDR3 sequence is CASGPRETGNEKLFF. The DNA of the CDR3 is TGTGCCAGCGGCCCCCGTGAGACGGGGAATGAAAAACTGTTTTTT. The full variable domain, completed using reference TRBV11-2 and TRBJ1-4, is EAGVAQSPRYKIIEKRQSVAFWCNPISGHATLYWYQQILGQGPKLLIQFQNNGVVDDSQLPKDRFSAERLKGVDSTLKIQPAKLEDSAVYLCASGPRETGNEKLFFGSGTQLSVL.

The rearrangement links TRBV29-1 to TRBJ1-2; D uncertain. Germline lookup yields CDR1 SQVTM and CDR2 ANQGSEA. This CDR3 is built from 15 residues. V dropped 1 base and J dropped 2 bases, with 14 bases sitting between them. In DNA form, the CDR3 reads TGCAGCGTTGAAGGAATCGAAGGCGGAAACTATGGCTACACCTTC. The encoded protein is CSVEGIEGGNYGYTF.

J is TRBJ1-1 and V is TRBV10-1; no clear D. CDR1 and CDR2 (germline): WNHNN, SYGVQD (reference sequence). Trimming took off 3 bases at V and 11 bases at J, with 16 bases between the two ends. CDR3 length: 13 amino acids. CDR3 bases: TGCGCCAGCAGTGATTGGCCTTTCGTCGGGGCTTTCTTT. It yields the protein CASSDWPFVGAFF.

The J gene is TRBJ2-5, the V gene TRBV5-1; D is tentatively TRBD1 or TRBD2 (5 bases each). Trimming left V 3 bases short and J 1 base short, with 16 bases between. Germline V gene lookup returns CDR1 SGHRS and CDR2 YFSETQ. The CDR3 has 16 amino acids. The CDR3 loop is CASSSGTARAQETQYF. The CDR3 DNA follows: TGCGCCAGCAGCTCGGGGACGGCACGGGCCCAAGAGACCCAGTACTTC.

Concerning this clone: At the DNA level, this CDR3 is encoded by other sequences in the same sample as well. This rearrangement joins TRBV5-1 to TRBJ1-6, with D possibly TRBD1 on 5 matching bases. Germline values: CDR1 SGHRS, CDR2 YFSETQ. V dropped 4 bases and J dropped 7 bases, with 12 bases sitting between them. The CDR3 is 14 amino acids. The CDR3 DNA sequence: TGCGCCAGCAGCCTGGTAGGGGAAAATTCACCCCTCCACTTT. Translated, it gives CASSLVGENSPLHF.

The rearrangement joins TRBV4-2 to TRBJ1-4; D not certain. The length of the CDR3 is 14 residues. CDR1 and CDR2 from the germline V gene are LGHNA and YNFKEQ. Trimming pared 0 bases from V and 10 bases from J, leaving 12 bases between. DNA of the CDR3: TGTGCCAGCAGCCAAGATAGGGCAAGTGGAAAACTGTTTTTT. As protein: CASSQDRASGKLFF.

This clone has only one observation. CDR3 protein: CAIDRQGRGTDTQYF. In DNA, the CDR3 is TGTGCCATCGACCGACAGGGTAGGGGCACAGATACGCAGTATTTT. J is TRBJ2-3 and V is TRBV10-3; 7 bases match TRBD1. In germline, CDR1 is ENHRY, CDR2 SYGVKD. V dropped 8 bases and J dropped 1; count of bases not matched to a gene: 9. CDR3 length: 15 residues.

The chain couples TRBV2 to TRBJ2-7; 11 bases fit TRBD1. Trimming took 6 bases from V and 6 from J; bases not matched to a gene: 10. Germline values: CDR1 SNHLY, CDR2 FYNNEI. The CDR3 has 15 amino acids. CDR3 in amino acids: CASSPRTGGKGEQYF. The CDR3 DNA sequence: TGTGCCAGCAGCCCCCGGACAGGGGGCAAAGGCGAGCAGTACTTC. Supplemented by reference TRBV2 and TRBJ2-7, the full variable domain reads EPEVTQTPSHQVTQMGQEVILRCVPISNHLYFYWYRQILGQKVEFLVSFYNNEISEKSEIFDDQFSVERPDGSNFTLKIRSTKLEDSAMYFCASSPRTGGKGEQYFGPGTRLTVT.

In this sample, this clone turned up a few times. The chain couples TRBV18 to TRBJ1-1; D is uncertain. This CDR3 is 12 amino acids long. Trimming pared 6 bases from V and 6 bases from J, leaving 11 bases between. CDR1 is KGHSH and CDR2 is LQKENI in the germline V gene. The CDR3 spells CASSSVGAEAFF. In DNA form, the CDR3 reads TGTGCCAGCTCTTCGGTAGGAGCTGAAGCTTTCTTT.

V gene TRBV7-7 combines with J gene TRBJ2-7; the match to TRBD2 covers 8 bases. The V gene's germline CDR1 is SSHAT and CDR2 FNYEAQ (reference sequence). Trimming took 5 bases from V and 6 from J; bases not matched to a gene: 6. The length of the CDR3 is 13 residues. The CDR3 DNA sequence: TGTGCCAGCAGCATTGGACTAGCCGGCGAGCAGTACTTC. It specifies CASSIGLAGEQYF.

This chain links TRBV5-6 with TRBJ2-2; the D gene is possibly TRBD1 (5 bases). The CDR3 totals 15 residues. Germline assignment: CDR1 SGHDT and CDR2 YYEEEE. Trimming left V 2 bases short and J 6 bases short, with 14 bases between. Written as DNA, the CDR3 is TGTGCCAGCAGCTTTTCGGCAGGGTGGGCCGGGGAGCTGTTTTTT. This encodes CASSFSAGWAGELFF.

The chain has TRBV10-1 and TRBJ1-3; no reliable D call. CDR3 size: 12 residues. CDR1 WNHNN and CDR2 SYGVQD come from the germline V gene (reference sequence). The V gene lost 3 bases and the J gene lost 1 base, with 1 base spanning the gap. The CDR3 sequence is CASSDSGNTIYF. The CDR3 nucleotides read TGCGCCAGCAGTGATTCTGGAAACACCATATATTTT.

The chain couples TRBV7-9 to TRBJ1-1; a weak D match, TRBD1 (6 bases). The V gene lost 4 bases and the J gene lost 4 bases, with 19 bases spanning the gap. The germline V gene has CDR1 SEHNR and CDR2 FQNEAQ (reference sequence). The CDR3 has 16 amino acids. The CDR3 nucleotides read TGTGCCAGCAGCTATAATGGTGGACAGCCGATCACTGAAGCTTTCTTT. This encodes CASSYNGGQPITEAFF.

The chain joins TRBV18 to TRBJ1-1; D is unclear. The CDR3 totals 13 residues. CDR1 is KGHSH, CDR2 LQKENI, per germline. V was trimmed by 3 bases and J by 3 bases, leaving 8 bases between them. CDR3 amino acids: CASSPQADTEAFF. The CDR3 DNA reads TGTGCCAGCTCACCGCAAGCGGACACTGAAGCTTTCTTT. Drawing the rest from reference TRBV18 and TRBJ1-1, the complete variable domain is NAGVMQNPRHLVRRRGQEARLRCSPMKGHSHVYWYRQLPEEGLKFMVYLQKENIIDESGMPKERFSAEFPKEGPSILRIQQVVRGDSAAYFCASSPQADTEAFFGQGTRLTVV.

This rearrangement joins TRBV9 to TRBJ1-5; 7 bases agree with TRBD1. This CDR3 contains 15 residues. V was clipped by 3 bases and J by 0 bases; unmatched bases: 3. In germline, CDR1 is SGDLS, CDR2 YYNGEE. CDR3 sequence (DNA): TGTGCCAGCAGCGGACAGGGTCATAGCAATCAGCCCCAGCATTTT. Translating it yields CASSGQGHSNQPQHF.

In its sample, this clone was seen once. Germline and junction disagree at one end, which may indicate a read error. J is TRBJ2-7 and V is TRBV7-7; 7 nucleotides match TRBD1. The germline V gene has CDR1 SSHAT and CDR2 FNYEAQ (reference sequence). This CDR3 region has 14 residues. The CDR3 DNA follows: TGTGCTAGCAGCCGGGACAGCGATACCTACGAGCAGTACTTC. Translating gives CASSRDSDTYEQYF. Full variable domain (missing parts from reference TRBV7-7 and TRBJ2-7): GAGVSQSPRYKVTKRGQDVTLRCDPISSHATLYWYQQALGQGPEFLTYFNYEAQPDKSGLPSDRFSAERPEGSISTLTIQRTEQRDSAMYRCASSRDSDTYEQYFGPGTRLTVT.

V usage is TRBV6-6 and J usage is TRBJ1-1; D call uncertain. CDR1 is MNHNY and CDR2 is SVGAGI in the germline V gene (reference sequence). This CDR3 is built from 12 residues. V lost 6 bases and J 4 bases, leaving 9 bases between the germline ends. CDR3 sequence: CASSQTPTEAFF. DNA of the CDR3: TGTGCCAGCAGCCAAACCCCCACTGAAGCTTTCTTT.

The rearrangement links TRBV10-2 to TRBJ1-6; D not certain. CDR1 and CDR2 from the germline V gene are WSHSY and SAAADI. This CDR3 has 12 amino acids. V lost 0 bases and J lost 10, with 4 bases in between. CDR3 sequence reads: CASSESRSPLHF. For the CDR3, the DNA is TGCGCCAGCAGTGAGTCTCGCTCACCCCTCCACTTT.

V usage is TRBV9 and J usage is TRBJ1-1, with D perhaps matching TRBD1 (6 bases). Per germline, CDR1 SGDLS and CDR2 YYNGEE. CDR3 length equals 15 residues. The V gene lost 0 bases and the J gene lost 3 bases, with 12 bases spanning the gap. CDR3 nucleotides: TGTGCCAGCAGCGTAGACCAGGACAGTGACACTGAAGCTTTCTTT. Residues: CASSVDQDSDTEAFF.

This clone was seen only a few times. V gene TRBV5-1 combines with J gene TRBJ1-3; D is ambiguous. The germline V gene has CDR1 SGHRS and CDR2 YFSETQ. Trimming removed 0 bases from V and 4 bases from J, with 8 bases in between. The CDR3 is 14 amino acids. The DNA for the CDR3 is TGCGCCAGCAGCTTGGCCGGAGTGGGAAACACCATATATTTT. This encodes CASSLAGVGNTIYF.